A single sample gave rise to the 21 T cell receptor beta chains below, sequenced in a study of blood T cells in healthy people across ages. Sample-barcoded 5' priming and a J-beta primer mix drove a second PCR of 7 to 11 cycles. MiXCR, applied by TCRdb to the 5' RACE reads, yields one record per CDR3 protein. The sample lists roughly 1,000,000 distinct CDR3 sequences, around 25% occurring once. A further study also used this sample, focusing on T cells of mothers and their children.

Sequencing used blood. These receptors all come from a girl aged 2-10 years in good health.

A few counts support this clonotype. The chain couples TRBV3-1 to TRBJ2-7, with D unclear. Germline-derived CDR1 and CDR2 are LGHDT and YNNKEL (reference sequence). There are 14 residues in the CDR3. The ends were cut back, 1 base at V and 2 bases at J, with 9 bases in the middle. CDR3 in DNA: TGTGCCAGCAGCCAAGGTAGTTTGACCTACGAGCAGTACTTC. This gives the protein CASSQGSLTYEQYF.

The chain is built from TRBV20-1 and TRBJ2-5; either TRBD1 or TRBD2 may fit D (6 bases each). The length of the CDR3 is 16 residues. Trimming shortened V by 3 bases and J by 4 bases, and 21 bases separated the two germline ends. Germline V lookup: CDR1 DFQATT, CDR2 SNEGSKA (reference sequence). In DNA, the CDR3 is TGCAGTGCTAGTTTTTCCGGCAGGGGTAGCGGAGAGACCCAGTACTTC. This sequence encodes CSASFSGRGSGETQYF.

This clonotype was counted a few times. The chain combines TRBV20-1 with TRBJ2-5, with TRBD2 matching 8 bases. The J call may be in error: the DNA end matches TRBJ2-7 better. The CDR3 is made up of 13 amino acids. Germline CDR1 and CDR2: DFQATT and SNEGSKA (reference sequence). The DNA of the CDR3 is TGCAGTGCGTTACTAGCGGAAACCTACGAGCAGTACTTC. It encodes CSALLAETYEQYF.

V gene TRBV5-1 combines with J gene TRBJ2-1, with 7 nucleotides matching TRBD2. CDR3 length equals 16 residues. After removal of 0 bases from V and 7 bases from J, the junction contained 10 bases not matched to a gene. From germline, CDR1 is SGHRS and CDR2 YFSETQ. The CDR3 loop is CASSLGGSAHVNEQFF. CDR3 nucleotide sequence: TGCGCCAGCAGCTTGGGCGGGAGCGCGCATGTTAATGAGCAGTTCTTC.

The J gene is TRBJ2-5, the V gene TRBV12-3 or TRBV12-4; D is undetermined. The J call is uncertain, as TRBJ2-7 better fits the DNA end. CDR3 length equals 13 residues. The CDR3 protein is CASARDEAYEQYF. CDR3 nucleotides: TGTGCCAGCGCTCGAGACGAAGCCTACGAGCAGTACTTC.

This clonotype showed up just a few times. This rearrangement joins TRBV9 to TRBJ2-2; 15 nucleotides agree with TRBD2. In germline, CDR1 is SGDLS, CDR2 YYNGEE. Trimming took 4 bases from V and 6 from J; bases not matched to a gene: 1. The CDR3 extends over 15 amino acids. The CDR3 DNA reads as TGTGCCAGCAGCTGGACTAGCGGGGGGGCCGGGGAGCTGTTTTTT. It encodes CASSWTSGGAGELFF.

A few counts support this clonotype. The chain joins TRBV3-1 to TRBJ2-2; D not certain. CDR1 is LGHDT and CDR2 is YNNKEL in the germline V gene (reference sequence). CDR3 size: 16 residues. The V and J ends lost 2 bases and 4 bases respectively, with 14 bases between them. CDR3 bases: TGTGCCAGCAGCCAACGACCCAGTCTGCTCACCGGGGAGCTGTTTTTT. It codes for CASSQRPSLLTGELFF.

This clonotype was seen a handful of times. The V and J genes are TRBV12-3 or TRBV12-4 and TRBJ2-1; 11 nucleotides line up with TRBD2. The ends lost 1 base at V and 4 bases at J; junction bases unmatched: 6. CDR3 length: 17 residues. CDR3 DNA: TGTGCCAGCAGTTTAGTCGTTAGCGGGGGGGCTTACAATGAGCAGTTCTTC. Translated, it gives CASSLVVSGGAYNEQFF.

The chain employs TRBV4-2 and TRBJ1-2; no clear D. This CDR3 is 13 amino acids long. Germline CDR1 is LGHNA and CDR2 is YNFKEQ. V was shortened by 4 bases and J by 8 bases, with 14 bases between the two germline ends. CDR3 residues: CASSPQAAGGYTF. The CDR3 DNA is TGTGCCAGCAGCCCCCAGGCGGCAGGCGGCTACACCTTC.

The J gene is TRBJ1-1, the V gene TRBV25-1, with D possibly TRBD1 on 5 matching bases. The CDR3 is made up of 12 amino acids. Germline V gene data show CDR1 as MGHDK and CDR2 as SYGVNS. Trimming pared 7 bases from V and 5 bases from J, leaving 11 bases between. CDR3 sequence: CASNGGLTEAFF. The CDR3 DNA reads TGTGCCAGCAACGGGGGGTTAACTGAAGCTTTCTTT.

This clonotype was detected a few times. Here the CDR3 DNA reads TGTGCCAGCAGCTTAGGCGGACAGGCGCATGGCTACACCTTC. Protein product: CASSLGGQAHGYTF. The chain joins TRBV7-9 to TRBJ1-2, with TRBD1 matching over 7 bases. This CDR3 comprises 14 residues. In germline, CDR1 is SEHNR, CDR2 FQNEAQ (reference sequence). The junction had 5 bases not matched to a gene; V was cut back by 1 base and J by 6 bases.

This clonotype was recorded only once. The gene calls are TRBV27 and TRBJ1-2; 9 bases are shared with TRBD1. The CDR3 has 16 residues. Germline V lookup: CDR1 MNHEY, CDR2 SMNVEV (reference sequence). The ends lost 4 bases at V and 8 bases at J; junction bases unmatched: 14. DNA of the CDR3: TGTGCCAGCAGTTATAGGGACAGGGTCCCCTTTGAAGGCTACACCTTC. Encoded protein: CASSYRDRVPFEGYTF.

This chain uses TRBV20-1 with TRBJ2-5; 12 positions agree with TRBD2. With the DNA end fitting TRBJ2-1 better, the J assignment may be wrong. The CDR3 is made up of 14 amino acids. CDR1 and CDR2 (germline): DFQATT, SNEGSKA (reference sequence). DNA of the CDR3: TGCAGTGCTAGGGGACTAGCGGGTAGTAATGAGCAGTTCTTC. Protein sequence: CSARGLAGSNEQFF.

The rearrangement joins TRBV29-1 to TRBJ2-7; 9 bases map to TRBD1. CDR3 length: 15 residues. With 6 bases clipped from V and 6 bases from J, the junction kept 15 bases outside the gene matches. Germline V gene sequence: CDR1 SQVTM, CDR2 ANQGSEA. The CDR3 sequence is CSVVFEKTGGFEQYF. CDR3 sequence (DNA): TGCAGCGTCGTATTTGAGAAGACAGGGGGATTCGAGCAGTACTTC.

This clonotype was counted a few times. V and J are TRBV11-2 and TRBJ2-2, with 7 bases that match TRBD1. V shed 4 bases, J shed 4 bases, and the junction held 6 bases outside the gene matches. The V gene's germline CDR1 is SGHAT and CDR2 FQNNGV. CDR3 size: 15 residues. CDR3 sequence: CASSSTGAVTGELFF. As DNA, the CDR3 is TGTGCCAGCAGCTCCACAGGGGCCGTCACCGGGGAGCTGTTTTTT.

The chain is built from TRBV2 and TRBJ1-1; possible D gene TRBD1, 5 bases. CDR3 size: 13 residues. Germline CDR1 and CDR2: SNHLY and FYNNEI. V gave up 5 bases and J gave up 3 bases, with 10 bases separating them. DNA of the CDR3: TGTGCCAGCAGTACCAGGGTTGACACTGAAGCTTTCTTT. This translates into CASSTRVDTEAFF.

The rearrangement joins TRBV28 to TRBJ1-3; D gene unclear. The CDR3 covers 14 residues. Germline V CDR1 and CDR2: MDHEN, SYDVKM. V shed 4 bases and J shed 2 bases, with 9 bases lying between them. The CDR3 nucleotides read TGTGCCAGCAGTTGGGTTGGGCCTGGAAACACCATATATTTT. Protein product: CASSWVGPGNTIYF.

This chain connects TRBV2 to TRBJ2-5, with 10 positions matching TRBD2. V trimming: 7 bases; J trimming: 1 base; junction bases outside the gene matches: 9. CDR1 SNHLY and CDR2 FYNNEI come from the germline V gene. This CDR3 is 16 amino acids long. The CDR3 DNA reads as TGTGCCAGCACCCAGCCGGCTAGCGGGGGCCAAGAGACCCAGTACTTC. Encoded protein: CASTQPASGGQETQYF.

The CDR3 loop is CSVEDRYSTGELFF. DNA of the CDR3: TGCAGCGTTGAAGATAGATATTCCACCGGGGAGCTGTTTTTT. The rearrangement uses TRBV29-1 and TRBJ2-2; D is unclear. This CDR3 contains 14 residues. In germline, CDR1 is SQVTM, CDR2 ANQGSEA. Trimming took 0 bases from V and 4 from J, leaving 9 bases between them.

There are a few counts of this clonotype. This chain joins TRBV12-3 or TRBV12-4 and TRBJ1-1; D call uncertain. The CDR3 is made up of 10 amino acids. The V end lost 9 bases, the J end lost 0 bases, and 2 bases lay between the germline ends. The CDR3 coding sequence is TGTGCCAGTATGAACACTGAAGCTTTCTTT. Translated, it gives CASMNTEAFF.

Only a few counts were recorded for this clonotype. A read error may account for a junction end that differs from germline. J is TRBJ1-1 and V is TRBV29-1; a weak D match, TRBD1 (5 bases). CDR3 length: 15 residues. Looked up from germline, CDR1 is SQVTM and CDR2 is ANQGSEA. CDR3 nucleotides: TGCAGCGTTGAACGCCTAATGGGGGAGAACACTGAAACTTTCTTT. Translation: CSVERLMGENTETFF.